The present TCR beta chain was sequenced within a study of T cells in localized non-small cell lung cancer. Trimming shortened V by 8 bases and J by 7 bases, and 17 bases separated the two germline ends. This CDR3 contains 14 residues. Germline values: CDR1 LNHDA, CDR2 SQIVND (reference sequence). Study-wide findings and caveats: Sequencing was limited to one tumor region, leaving the possibility of heterogeneity open. A higher density of T cells in blood coincided with extended overall survival. For the top 100 tumor clones, a median approximately 61 also appeared in adjacent lung.

On this clone: Its antigen is unidentified.

Produced via immunoSEQ multiplex PCR; TCRdb's table is partial and in-frame only. The table includes around 8,000 clones, approximately 90% detected once. This sequence joins TRBV19 and TRBJ1-4, with D maybe TRBD1 (5 bases). This TCR came from a male donor aged 60 or over with stage II lung adenocarcinoma. Sequenced material: peripheral blood mononuclear cells, taken before any cancer treatment. The CDR3, as DNA: TGTGCCAGTCACTTCGGGGGGGGAGGTGAAAAACTGTTTTTT. Its protein product is CASHFGGGGEKLFF.